This TCR beta chain was observed in a study of response to subunit inactivated influenza vaccine. Study findings and constraints: Authors suggested each seasonal flu vaccination may recruit only limited numbers of new T cells.

TCRdb passed the RT-PCR reads through MiXCR, listing each CDR3 protein once. The data contain about 580,000 distinct CDR3 sequences, 11% to 15% of them seen just once; the ten biggest clones take up over 8.5%. This clonotype was observed a few times. Its target is unknown. Trimming took off 1 base at V and 0 bases at J, with 17 bases between the two ends. Germline CDR1 is MNHEY and CDR2 is SMNVEV (reference sequence). The CDR3 extends over 18 amino acids. The rearrangement uses TRBV27 and TRBJ2-3, with D perhaps TRBD1 or TRBD2 (5 bases each). This specimen was PBMCs from blood, taken less than 13 days after vaccination. This TCR was recovered from a man in his forties or fifties who received an inactivated influenza vaccine. In nucleotides, the CDR3 is TGTGCCAGCAGTTTATGGGGCTCCCGACTAACTAGCACAGATACGCAGTATTTT. It codes for CASSLWGSRLTSTDTQYF.